These T cell receptor beta chains were read from a single sample in a study of blood T cell repertoires in COVID-19. Profiled with immunoSEQ multiplex PCR; TCRdb holds only in-frame clones, not every one. The table includes over 60,000 clones, about 81% detected once. Material for sequencing was peripheral blood. The receptor source for this set is a human donor in a cohort sampled during active COVID-19. Both conserved end residues are part of each CDR3. A D gene is named only where the DNA matches it firmly. Clone size is shown for a subset of rows, as once, few, many or a class of expanded clone.

D	V	size	J	DNA	CDR3
NA	TRBV3-1/TRBV3-2	NA	TRBJ2-3	TGTGCCAGCAGCCTACAGGGTAACATCGCCACAGATACGCAGTATTTT	CASSLQGNIATDTQYF
NA	TRBV28	NA	TRBJ2-7	TGTGCCAGTAGACCGGGACAAGGCTACGAGCAGTACTTC	CASRPGQGYEQYF
TRBD2	TRBV2	NA	TRBJ2-1	TGTGCCAGCAGTGAATTGGGCTTCGCGGGAGCCAATGAGCAGTTCTTC	CASSELGFAGANEQFF
NA	TRBV7-2	NA	TRBJ2-1	TGTGCCAGCAGCTTGGGCGGGTCCAATGAGCAGTTCTTC	CASSLGGSNEQFF
TRBD2	TRBV3-1/TRBV3-2	NA	TRBJ2-7	TGTGCCAGCACATCGACTAGCGGGCCGAAAGTCGACGAGCAGTACTTC	CASTSTSGPKVDEQYF
NA	TRBV20-1	NA	TRBJ2-7	TGCAGTGCTAGTCTTCCAGGGCACTACGAGCAGTACTTC	CSASLPGHYEQYF
TRBD2	TRBV7-9	few	TRBJ2-1	TGTGCCAGCAGCCCCGGGAGGAGCTCCTACAATGAGCAGTTCTTC	CASSPGRSSYNEQFF
NA	TRBV27	NA	TRBJ1-1	TGTGCCAGCAGAAGTTCAGGGTGGACTGAAGCTTTCTTT	CASRSSGWTEAFF
NA	TRBV19	NA	TRBJ2-5	TGTGCCAGTAGTAGCAGGCCCTCACAAGAGACCCAGTACTTC	CASSSRPSQETQYF
TRBD2	TRBV27	NA	TRBJ2-1	TGTGCCAGCACTCAAGCGGGACTAGTGGGGTACAATGAGCAGTTCTTC	CASTQAGLVGYNEQFF
TRBD2	TRBV9	NA	TRBJ2-3	TGTGCCAGCAGCGTAGAGCGGACTAGCGGACGCACAGATACGCAGTATTTT	CASSVERTSGRTDTQYF
TRBD2	TRBV2	NA	TRBJ2-1	TGTGCCAGCAGTGACGGCGGGTGGACTAGCGGATACAATGAGCAGTTCTTC	CASSDGGWTSGYNEQFF
NA	TRBV5-6	NA	TRBJ1-1	TGTGCCAGCAGCTTGGCTAGATCCATGAACACTGAAGCTTTCTTT	CASSLARSMNTEAFF
NA	TRBV5-1	few	TRBJ1-2	TGCGCCAGCAGGGGAATGGGGCATTCAAACTATGGCTACACCTTC	CASRGMGHSNYGYTF
NA	TRBV24-1	NA	TRBJ2-3	TGTGCCACTATGGGCCCTCCCCGAACAGGGAGCACAGATACGCAGTATTTT	CATMGPPRTGSTDTQYF
TRBD1	TRBV6-5	NA	TRBJ2-7	TGTGCCAGCAGTCGACTCACAGGGGCCAGCTACGAGCAGTACTTC	CASSRLTGASYEQYF
TRBD2	TRBV2	NA	TRBJ2-1	TGTGCCAGCAGGCCAGCGGGAGGGCCCTCGGATGAGCAGTTCTTC	CASRPAGGPSDEQFF
NA	TRBV4-2	many	TRBJ2-3	TGTGCCAGCAGCCAAGATACAGGAACGGCAGATACGCAGTATTTT	CASSQDTGTADTQYF
TRBD1	TRBV4-1	NA	TRBJ1-6	TGCGCCAGCAGCCAGTTGACAGGGTCGGTCTCACCCCTCCACTTT	CASSQLTGSVSPLHF
NA	TRBV5-1	NA	TRBJ2-1	TGCGCCAGCAGCCGCCGGGCGGGGATGGATGAGCAGTTCTTC	CASSRRAGMDEQFF
TRBD1	TRBV19	NA	TRBJ2-7	TGTGCCAGTAGTATGATTTCCCCCGACAGGGTCGCCTACGAGCAGTACTTC	CASSMISPDRVAYEQYF
NA	TRBV3-1/TRBV3-2	NA	TRBJ2-5	TGTGCCAGCAGCCAAGTTCTAGAGACCCAGTACTTC	CASSQVLETQYF
TRBD2	TRBV7-2	NA	TRBJ2-3	TGTGCCAGCAGCTACGGGACTAGCGGGAGCACAGATACGCAGTATTTT	CASSYGTSGSTDTQYF
TRBD2	TRBV18	NA	TRBJ2-3	TGTGCCAGCTCACCACCGGGACTAGCGGGAGGCACAGATACGCAGTATTTT	CASSPPGLAGGTDTQYF
TRBD2	TRBV9	NA	TRBJ2-1	TGTGCCAGCAGCTTGGGACTCTCCCTAGCGGCGAACAATGAGCAGTTCTTC	CASSLGLSLAANNEQFF
TRBD2	TRBV7-3	NA	TRBJ2-7	TGTGCCAGCAGCCGACTAGCGGGAGATAACGAGCAGTACTTC	CASSRLAGDNEQYF
TRBD1	TRBV6-6	NA	TRBJ1-1	TGTGCCAGCGTTGATACAGGGGCCACTGAAGCTTTCTTT	CASVDTGATEAFF
TRBD2	TRBV4-2	NA	TRBJ2-7	TGTGCCAGCAGCCGAAACAGACTAGCCTTCGACGAGCAGTACTTC	CASSRNRLAFDEQYF
TRBD1	TRBV9	NA	TRBJ2-7	TGTGCCAGCAGCCCGGGACAGGGGGCGAACGAGCAGTACTTC	CASSPGQGANEQYF
NA	TRBV12-3/TRBV12-4	NA	TRBJ1-1	TGTGCCAGCAAAGAGACAGCTAACACTGAAGCTTTCTTT	CASKETANTEAFF
NA	TRBV24-1	NA	TRBJ2-5	TGTGCCACCAGTGTCGGGGAGACCCAGTACTTC	CATSVGETQYF
TRBD1	TRBV18	NA	TRBJ1-1	TGTGCCAGCTCACCCGAAACCTACAGGGGCGCTGAAGCTTTCTTT	CASSPETYRGAEAFF
TRBD2	TRBV19	NA	TRBJ2-7	TGTGCCAGTACCCAACTAGCGGGAGGGCCTTACGAGCAGTACTTC	CASTQLAGGPYEQYF
NA	TRBV6-2/TRBV6-3	few	TRBJ2-7	TGTGCCAGCACCCCGGAGATGGGCTACGAGCAGTACTTC	CASTPEMGYEQYF
NA	TRBV5-4	NA	TRBJ1-1	TGTGCCAGCAGCCTGGGACTCACGAACACTGAAGCTTTCTTT	CASSLGLTNTEAFF
NA	TRBV18	NA	TRBJ2-1	TGTGCCAGCTCACCACCGATGACGCAGCGGCATGAGCAGTTCTTC	CASSPPMTQRHEQFF
NA	TRBV9	NA	TRBJ1-2	TGTGCCAGCAGCCCCGGAGGACAGAGCTATGGCTACACCTTC	CASSPGGQSYGYTF
NA	TRBV7-9	NA	TRBJ2-7	TGTGCCAGCAGCCCGCCTGGGACTCCTGGAACCTACGAGCAGTACTTC	CASSPPGTPGTYEQYF
NA	TRBV25-1	NA	TRBJ2-6	TGTGCCAACACGAAAACAGGCCACTCTGGGGCCAACGTCCTGACTTTC	CANTKTGHSGANVLTF
TRBD2	TRBV5-4	NA	TRBJ2-7	TGTGCCAGCAGTTGGGGACTAGCGGGCGGCGAGCAGTACTTC	CASSWGLAGGEQYF
TRBD1	TRBV6-5	NA	TRBJ1-2	TGTGCCAGCAGTTCAGGGGGCATTGGGGATGGCTACACCTTC	CASSSGGIGDGYTF
TRBD1	TRBV28	NA	TRBJ2-6	TGTGCCAGCAGCTTAGACAGGGATAATGGGGCCAACGTCCTGACTTTC	CASSLDRDNGANVLTF
NA	TRBV29-1	NA	TRBJ2-1	TGCAGCTCTGGTGAACTAGGGGAGCAGTTCTTC	CSSGELGEQFF
NA	TRBV7-2	NA	TRBJ2-1	TGTGCCAGCAGCTTTCGGGTCAATGAGCAGTTCTTC	CASSFRVNEQFF
NA	TRBV4-1	NA	TRBJ2-3	TGCGCCAGCAGCCAAGAGACTAGCACAGATACGCAGTATTTT	CASSQETSTDTQYF
NA	TRBV7-9	NA	TRBJ1-1	TGTGCCAGCAGCTTAGACAGGATGAACACTGAAGCTTTCTTT	CASSLDRMNTEAFF
TRBD1	TRBV28	NA	TRBJ2-7	TGTGCCAGCTCCAAACCTGCCCGGGACAGAAACTACGAGCAGTACTTC	CASSKPARDRNYEQYF
NA	TRBV29-1	NA	TRBJ1-2	TGCAGCGTCGACGGTTGGTGGGCGAAAAGCCTATACCACTATGGCTACACCTTC	CSVDGWWAKSLYHYGYTF